Listed below are T cell receptor beta chains from one sample, sequenced in a study of T-cell reconstitution after alpha-beta-depleted transplantation in children. From the PCR reads, TCRdb called clonotypes with MiXCR, one entry per CDR3 protein. The sample lists roughly 500,000 distinct CDR3 sequences, around 13% occurring once. The material was PBMCs from the stem cell graft donor, obtained from the stem cell graft. These receptors originate from a human donor who donated a stem cell graft to a child with combined immunodeficiency. Each CDR3 is given with its conserved first and last residue. The order of the fields is CDR3 DNA, CDR3 protein, V gene, J gene, clone size, D gene. The D gene is left open where the match is weak. Clone size is stated in some rows and not others, as once, few, many or a class when expanded.

DNA: TGTGCCAGCAGCAAGCGGGGGGCGTATACGCAGTATTTT
CDR3: CASSKRGAYTQYF
V: TRBV7-8
J: TRBJ2-3
size: -
D: TRBD2

DNA: TGTGCCAGCAGCTACCGGACAGGGGGTTCTGGCTACACCTTC
CDR3: CASSYRTGGSGYTF
V: TRBV7-3
J: TRBJ1-2
size: -
D: TRBD1

DNA: TGCGCCAGCAGCTTGGGACAGGGAAACATTCAGTACTTC
CDR3: CASSLGQGNIQYF
V: TRBV5-1
J: TRBJ2-4
size: many
D: TRBD1

DNA: TGTGCCAGCAGCGTACGCGTTGACACAGATACGCAGTATTTT
CDR3: CASSVRVDTDTQYF
V: TRBV9
J: TRBJ2-3
size: many
D: -

DNA: TGTGCCAGCAGTTACTCGTGGTTGGGCGGGGGCCCCAAGGGGACCCAGTACTTC
CDR3: CASSYSWLGGGPKGTQYF
V: TRBV6-5
J: TRBJ2-5
size: few
D: -

DNA: TGTGCCAGCAGTCCCGGGTCCCGCTACGAGCAGTACTTC
CDR3: CASSPGSRYEQYF
V: TRBV12-3/TRBV12-4
J: TRBJ2-7
size: few
D: -

DNA: TGCGCCAGCAGCCAAGTGATTACTTACGAGCAGTACTTC
CDR3: CASSQVITYEQYF
V: TRBV4-3
J: TRBJ2-7
size: -
D: -

DNA: TGTGCCAGCAGCCTGATAGCGGGAGAGAAGAACGAGCAGTACTTC
CDR3: CASSLIAGEKNEQYF
V: TRBV3-1
J: TRBJ2-7
size: many
D: TRBD2

DNA: TGTGCCAGCAGCGTAACCCAGGGGGCTGGCACCGGGGAGCTGTTTTTT
CDR3: CASSVTQGAGTGELFF
V: TRBV9
J: TRBJ2-2
size: -
D: TRBD1

DNA: TGTGCCAGCAGCGATACAGATCACACAGATACGCAGTATTTT
CDR3: CASSDTDHTDTQYF
V: TRBV5-5
J: TRBJ2-3
size: few
D: -

DNA: TGTGCCAGCAGTTTAGCGAGGACTAGCGCATACAATGAGCAGTTCTTC
CDR3: CASSLARTSAYNEQFF
V: TRBV12-3/TRBV12-4
J: TRBJ2-1
size: -
D: TRBD2

DNA: TGTGCCAGCAGCTTGGGAGGTAGCTTCGACGAGCAGTACTTC
CDR3: CASSLGGSFDEQYF
V: TRBV7-3
J: TRBJ2-7
size: few
D: -

DNA: TGTGCCATCAGCGACGGGACAGGCTATTACAATGAGCAGTTCTTC
CDR3: CAISDGTGYYNEQFF
V: TRBV10-3
J: TRBJ2-1
size: many
D: TRBD1

DNA: TGTGCCACCAGTGATGGGACTAGCGGTTCCTCCTACAATGAGCAGTTCTTC
CDR3: CATSDGTSGSSYNEQFF
V: TRBV24-1
J: TRBJ2-1
size: few
D: TRBD2

DNA: TGTGCCAGCAGTCTCCGACAGGGGGCTTTTGGCACCGGGGAGCTGTTTTTT
CDR3: CASSLRQGAFGTGELFF
V: TRBV27
J: TRBJ2-2
size: few
D: TRBD1

DNA: TGTGCCAGCAGCACACTGACGTTATCCGAGCAGTACTTC
CDR3: CASSTLTLSEQYF
V: TRBV7-2
J: TRBJ2-7
size: -
D: -